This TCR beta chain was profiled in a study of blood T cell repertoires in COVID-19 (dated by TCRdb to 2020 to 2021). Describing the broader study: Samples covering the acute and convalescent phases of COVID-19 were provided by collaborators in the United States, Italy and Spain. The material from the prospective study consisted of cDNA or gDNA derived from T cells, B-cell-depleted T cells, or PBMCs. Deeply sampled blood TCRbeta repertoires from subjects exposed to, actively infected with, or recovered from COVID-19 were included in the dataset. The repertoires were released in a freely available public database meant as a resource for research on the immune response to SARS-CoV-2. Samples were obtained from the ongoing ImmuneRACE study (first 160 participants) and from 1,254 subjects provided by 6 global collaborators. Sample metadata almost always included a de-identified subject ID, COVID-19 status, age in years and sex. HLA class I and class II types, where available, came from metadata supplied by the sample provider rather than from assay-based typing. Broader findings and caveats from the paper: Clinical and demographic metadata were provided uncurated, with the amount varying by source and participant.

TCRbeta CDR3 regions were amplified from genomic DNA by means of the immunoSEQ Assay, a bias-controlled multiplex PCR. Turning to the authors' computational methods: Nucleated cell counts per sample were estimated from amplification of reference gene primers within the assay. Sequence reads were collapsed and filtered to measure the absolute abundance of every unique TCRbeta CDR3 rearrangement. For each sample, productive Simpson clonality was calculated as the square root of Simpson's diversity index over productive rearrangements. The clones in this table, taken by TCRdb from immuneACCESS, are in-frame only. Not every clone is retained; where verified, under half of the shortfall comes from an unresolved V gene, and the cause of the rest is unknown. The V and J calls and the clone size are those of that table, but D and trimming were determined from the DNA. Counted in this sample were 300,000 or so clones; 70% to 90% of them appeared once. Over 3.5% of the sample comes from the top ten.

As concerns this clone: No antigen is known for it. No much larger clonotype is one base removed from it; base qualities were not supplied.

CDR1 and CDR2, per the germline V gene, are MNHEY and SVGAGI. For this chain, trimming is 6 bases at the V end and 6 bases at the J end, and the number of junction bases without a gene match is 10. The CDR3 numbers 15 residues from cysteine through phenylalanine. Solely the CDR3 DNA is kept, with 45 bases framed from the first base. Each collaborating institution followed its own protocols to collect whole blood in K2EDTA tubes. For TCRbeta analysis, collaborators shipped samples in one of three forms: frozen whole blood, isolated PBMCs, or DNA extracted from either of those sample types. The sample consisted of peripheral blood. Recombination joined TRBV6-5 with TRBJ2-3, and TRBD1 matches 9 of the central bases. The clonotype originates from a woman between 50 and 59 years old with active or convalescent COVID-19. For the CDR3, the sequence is CASSFDRGGTDTQYF. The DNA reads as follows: TGTGCCAGCAGCTTTGACAGGGGGGGTACGGATACGCAGTATTTT.